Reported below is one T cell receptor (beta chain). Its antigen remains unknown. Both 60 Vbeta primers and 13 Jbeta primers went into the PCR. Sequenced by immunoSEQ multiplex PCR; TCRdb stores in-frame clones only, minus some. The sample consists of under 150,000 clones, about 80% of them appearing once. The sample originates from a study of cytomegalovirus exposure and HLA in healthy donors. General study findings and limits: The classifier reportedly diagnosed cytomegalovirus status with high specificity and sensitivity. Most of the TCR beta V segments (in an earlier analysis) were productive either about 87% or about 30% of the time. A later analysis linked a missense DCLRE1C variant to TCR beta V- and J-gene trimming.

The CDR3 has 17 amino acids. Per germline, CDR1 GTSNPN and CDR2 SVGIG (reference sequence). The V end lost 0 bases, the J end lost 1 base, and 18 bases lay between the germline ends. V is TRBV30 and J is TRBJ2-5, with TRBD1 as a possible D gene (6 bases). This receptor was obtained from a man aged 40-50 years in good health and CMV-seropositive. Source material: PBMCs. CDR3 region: CAWSVLSFRDTQETQYF. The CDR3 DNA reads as TGTGCCTGGAGTGTGTTGAGTTTCCGGGACACCCAAGAGACCCAGTACTTC.